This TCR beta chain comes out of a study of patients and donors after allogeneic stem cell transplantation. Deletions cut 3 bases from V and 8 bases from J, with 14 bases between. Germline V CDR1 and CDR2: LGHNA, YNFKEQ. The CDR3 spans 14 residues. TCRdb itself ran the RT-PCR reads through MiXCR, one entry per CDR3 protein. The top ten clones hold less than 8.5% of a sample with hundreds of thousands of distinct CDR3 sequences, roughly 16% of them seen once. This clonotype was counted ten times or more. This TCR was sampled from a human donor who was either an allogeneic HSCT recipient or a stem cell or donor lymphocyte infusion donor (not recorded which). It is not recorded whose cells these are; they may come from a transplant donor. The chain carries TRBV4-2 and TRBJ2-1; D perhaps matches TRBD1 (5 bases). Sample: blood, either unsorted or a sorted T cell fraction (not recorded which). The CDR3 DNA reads TGTGCCAGCAGCCACCCCGACAGTTATGATGAGCAGTTCTTC. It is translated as CASSHPDSYDEQFF.